These T cell receptor beta chains were read from a single sample in a study of blood T cell repertoires in COVID-19. Method: immunoSEQ multiplex PCR; TCRdb's copy keeps in-frame clones and lacks some. The table shows about 140,000 clones, with about 80% occurring only once. Source material: peripheral blood. The receptors stem from a human donor in a cohort sampled during active COVID-19. Each CDR3 is given with its conserved first and last residue. Fields, in order: D gene, clone size, V gene, J gene, CDR3 DNA, CDR3 protein. D genes are given only for firm matches. Clone sizes are given selectively: once, few, many, or a class where the clone is expanded.

TRBD1,-,TRBV5-1,TRBJ1-2,TGCGCCAGCAGTCCGCGACAGGGGGTAGGGGGCTACACCTTC,CASSPRQGVGGYTF
-,-,TRBV19,TRBJ1-5,TGTGCCAGTAGTATTGACGCAGCATCGGGGCAGCCCCAGCATTTT,CASSIDAASGQPQHF
TRBD2,-,TRBV7-3,TRBJ2-2,TGTGCCAGCAGCTTAAGTCTCCCCGGGGGGACCGGGGAGCTGTTTTTT,CASSLSLPGGTGELFF
TRBD1,-,TRBV27,TRBJ1-2,TGTGCCAGCAGTTCCCGGGACAGGTCGATTTATGGCTACACCTTC,CASSSRDRSIYGYTF
-,-,TRBV7-6,TRBJ2-7,TGTGCCAGCAGCCCAAGGCAGGGGTCTATCTCCTACGAGCAGTACTTC,CASSPRQGSISYEQYF
TRBD2,-,TRBV27,TRBJ2-2,TGTGCCAGCAGGGAGGGACTAGCGGGCTTCACCGGGGAGCTGTTTTTT,CASREGLAGFTGELFF
-,-,TRBV27,TRBJ2-1,TGTGCCAGCTCCACTAATAATGAGCAGTTCTTC,CASSTNNEQFF
TRBD1,-,TRBV11-3,TRBJ2-1,TGTGCCAGCAGCACCCAGGGGGGGACAGGGGGAAATGAGCAGTTCTTC,CASSTQGGTGGNEQFF
TRBD1,-,TRBV28,TRBJ1-5,TGTGCCAGCAGTTACTCAGGACAGGGCCGCAATCAGCCCCAGCATTTT,CASSYSGQGRNQPQHF
TRBD2,-,TRBV15,TRBJ2-5,TGTGCCACCAGCAGAGATCTAGCGGGAGTCCCAGAGACCCAGTACTTC,CATSRDLAGVPETQYF
-,-,TRBV6-2/TRBV6-3,TRBJ1-1,TGTGCCAGCAGTTTCGACTATAACACTGAAGCTTTCTTT,CASSFDYNTEAFF
TRBD2,-,TRBV15,TRBJ2-1,TGTGCCACCAGCACCCAAGGACTAGCGGGAACTGAGCAGTTCTTC,CATSTQGLAGTEQFF
-,once,TRBV13,TRBJ1-1,TGTGCCAGCAAATTAAGCTATGGGCAGAACACTGAAGCTTTCTTT,CASKLSYGQNTEAFF
-,once,TRBV11-3,TRBJ2-1,TGTGCCAGCAGCTTAGGGCGATCTAGCGATGAGCAGTTCTTC,CASSLGRSSDEQFF
TRBD1,few,TRBV4-1,TRBJ1-5,TGCGCCAGCAGCTCCATCGGACAGGGTGGCCAGCCCCAGCATTTT,CASSSIGQGGQPQHF
TRBD2,-,TRBV7-3,TRBJ2-3,TGTGCCAGCAGCTCCGGACTAGCGGGAGATATAGATACGCAGTATTTT,CASSSGLAGDIDTQYF
TRBD1,-,TRBV5-1,TRBJ1-1,TGCGCCAGCCGACCAACCGGGACAGGGAACACTGAAGCTTTCTTT,CASRPTGTGNTEAFF
-,-,TRBV27,TRBJ1-5,TGTGCCAGCAGCCCGGACAGATCATGGAATCAGCCCCAGCATTTT,CASSPDRSWNQPQHF
-,-,TRBV19,TRBJ2-3,TGTGCCAGTAGTACGGAGTCGGGCTGGGGTGGAGGTACGCAGTATTTT,CASSTESGWGGGTQYF
-,-,TRBV7-2,TRBJ2-7,TGTGCCAGCAGCTTAATCGAGGTAAATGAGCAGTACTTC,CASSLIEVNEQYF
TRBD1,-,TRBV5-1,TRBJ1-3,TGCGCCAGCAGCTTGGCCGGGACAGCCTCTGGAAACACCATATATTTT,CASSLAGTASGNTIYF
-,-,TRBV7-9,TRBJ2-7,TGTGCCAGCAGCTTCCATGCCTACGAGCAGTACTTC,CASSFHAYEQYF
TRBD2,-,TRBV7-3,TRBJ2-2,TGTGCCACACGGGCGGGAGGGCCTAGCACCGGGGAGCTGTTTTTT,CATRAGGPSTGELFF
TRBD2,-,TRBV7-2,TRBJ2-3,TGTGCCAGCAGCGGGGGACTAGCGGGAGGAATGACGCAGTATTTT,CASSGGLAGGMTQYF
TRBD2,-,TRBV7-2,TRBJ2-3,TGTGCCAGCAGCTTAGACGGGAGGGGGGATGATACGCAGTATTTT,CASSLDGRGDDTQYF
-,-,TRBV5-5,TRBJ1-1,TGTGCCAGCAGCCCCCCCCGTGTCAACACTGAAGCTTTCTTT,CASSPPRVNTEAFF
-,-,TRBV12-5,TRBJ1-1,TGTGCTAGTGGCCTTACAGATTCCACTGAAGCTTTCTTT,CASGLTDSTEAFF
-,-,TRBV15,TRBJ2-2,TGTGCCACCAGCAGAGATCGGAGAACCGGGGAGCTGTTTTTT,CATSRDRRTGELFF
-,-,TRBV28,TRBJ1-3,TGTGCCAGCAAACCTCCAGGTCGGCACACCATATATTTT,CASKPPGRHTIYF
-,-,TRBV18,TRBJ2-1,TGTGCCAGCTCACCACGAGCGCAGGGCCATGAGCAGTTCTTC,CASSPRAQGHEQFF
TRBD1,-,TRBV6-4,TRBJ1-5,TGTGCCAGCACCAGGGGGGTAGTCGGACATCAGCCCCAGCATTTT,CASTRGVVGHQPQHF
TRBD2,-,TRBV3-1/TRBV3-2,TRBJ2-2,TGTGCCAGCAGCGCCGCGGGAGTAAGAACCGGGGAGCTGTTTTTT,CASSAAGVRTGELFF
TRBD2,-,TRBV5-1,TRBJ2-1,TGCGCCAGCAGCTCGCAGACCCAGGAGGCGGGAGTACCGCAGTTCTTC,CASSSQTQEAGVPQFF
TRBD1,-,TRBV7-8,TRBJ2-1,TGTGCCAGCAGCTGGACGAGACAGGGGGATGAGCAGTTCTTC,CASSWTRQGDEQFF
-,-,TRBV9,TRBJ2-5,TGTGCCAGCAGCCCGGGACTTTTGCAAGAGACCCAGTACTTC,CASSPGLLQETQYF
TRBD1,-,TRBV2,TRBJ1-1,TGTGCCAGCGAGGGAGACAGGGGGTTGAACACTGAAGCTTTCTTT,CASEGDRGLNTEAFF
TRBD1,-,TRBV6-6,TRBJ1-1,TGTGCCAGCAGCCCCGGGGACAGGGAGACTGAAGCTTTCTTT,CASSPGDRETEAFF
-,-,TRBV19,TRBJ1-5,TGTGCCAGTAGATACGAGGGGGGCAATCAGCCCCAGCATTTT,CASRYEGGNQPQHF
TRBD2,-,TRBV19,TRBJ2-3,TGTGCCAGTAGGTGGACTAGCGGGAGCACAGATACGCAGTATTTT,CASRWTSGSTDTQYF
TRBD1,-,TRBV13,TRBJ2-1,TGTGCCAGCAGAGAAAGGGACAGAACTTCCTACAATGAGCAGTTCTTC,CASRERDRTSYNEQFF
-,-,TRBV6-5,TRBJ1-1,TGTGCCACCACTAACCCCAAAAACTCAAACACTGAAGCTTTCTTT,CATTNPKNSNTEAFF
TRBD1,-,TRBV7-9,TRBJ2-3,TGTGCCAGCAGCTCCAACAGGGGCCGCACAGATACGCAGTATTTT,CASSSNRGRTDTQYF
TRBD2,-,TRBV5-1,TRBJ2-5,TGCGCCAGCAGCCGGACTAGCGTAGACACCCAGTACTTC,CASSRTSVDTQYF
-,-,TRBV28,TRBJ2-7,TGTGCCAGCAGTTTAGATCGGTACGAGCAGTACTTC,CASSLDRYEQYF
TRBD1,-,TRBV3-1/TRBV3-2,TRBJ2-3,TGTGCCAGCAGCCAGACAGGGGGCGGGGGTACGCAGTATTTT,CASSQTGGGGTQYF
TRBD2,few,TRBV5-1,TRBJ2-1,TGCGCCAGCAGCTCTGGGGTAGCGGGAGGGCCGGGTAATGAGCAGTTCTTC,CASSSGVAGGPGNEQFF
-,-,TRBV7-6,TRBJ2-5,TGTGCCAGCAGCTTTAAAGAGACCCAGTACTTC,CASSFKETQYF
-,-,TRBV5-4,TRBJ2-7,TGTGCCAGCAGCCAAATGGGCCGATACGAGCAGTACTTC,CASSQMGRYEQYF
TRBD2,-,TRBV11-3,TRBJ2-1,TGTGCCAGCAGCTTAAGTTTTAGCGGGAGGGCCCCAAATGAGCAGTTCTTC,CASSLSFSGRAPNEQFF
TRBD2,-,TRBV5-6,TRBJ2-1,TGTGCCAGCAGCTTCGGGCTAGCGGACTACAATGAGCAGTTCTTC,CASSFGLADYNEQFF
TRBD1,-,TRBV5-1,TRBJ2-2,TGCGCCAGCAGTACACAGGGGGCGCAGGGCACCCGGGAGCTGTTTTTT,CASSTQGAQGTRELFF
TRBD2,-,TRBV5-1,TRBJ2-6,TGCGCCAGCAGCTTAAGCGGGAGTAGTGGGGCCAACGTCCTGACTTTC,CASSLSGSSGANVLTF
TRBD2,-,TRBV5-1,TRBJ2-7,TGCGCCAGCCAAAGCCTTAGCGGGAGTACCTACGAGCAGTACTTC,CASQSLSGSTYEQYF
-,-,TRBV3-1/TRBV3-2,TRBJ2-4,TGTGCCAGCAGCCCGAGACAGACAGAAGCCAAAAACATTCAGTACTTC,CASSPRQTEAKNIQYF
-,-,TRBV11-2,TRBJ2-1,TGTGCCAGCAGCGATCTGAGGTACAATGAGCAGTTCTTC,CASSDLRYNEQFF
-,few,TRBV28,TRBJ1-2,TGTGCCAGCGCGGACAGCCACTCCTATGGCTACACCTTC,CASADSHSYGYTF
-,-,TRBV4-3,TRBJ1-1,TGCGCCAGCAGCCAAGATCGGAGGGCCCAGAACACTGAAGCTTTCTTT,CASSQDRRAQNTEAFF
TRBD1,-,TRBV5-1,TRBJ2-5,TGCGCCAGCAGCTGGACAGGGCGTGACGAGACCCAGTACTTC,CASSWTGRDETQYF
-,few,TRBV6-5,TRBJ2-2,TGTGCCAGCAGACGTAGCGCGAACACCGGGGAGCTGTTTTTT,CASRRSANTGELFF
TRBD2,-,TRBV4-3,TRBJ2-2,TGCGCCAGCAGCCAAGCACCTAGCGGGGCGAACACCGGGGAGCTGTTTTTT,CASSQAPSGANTGELFF